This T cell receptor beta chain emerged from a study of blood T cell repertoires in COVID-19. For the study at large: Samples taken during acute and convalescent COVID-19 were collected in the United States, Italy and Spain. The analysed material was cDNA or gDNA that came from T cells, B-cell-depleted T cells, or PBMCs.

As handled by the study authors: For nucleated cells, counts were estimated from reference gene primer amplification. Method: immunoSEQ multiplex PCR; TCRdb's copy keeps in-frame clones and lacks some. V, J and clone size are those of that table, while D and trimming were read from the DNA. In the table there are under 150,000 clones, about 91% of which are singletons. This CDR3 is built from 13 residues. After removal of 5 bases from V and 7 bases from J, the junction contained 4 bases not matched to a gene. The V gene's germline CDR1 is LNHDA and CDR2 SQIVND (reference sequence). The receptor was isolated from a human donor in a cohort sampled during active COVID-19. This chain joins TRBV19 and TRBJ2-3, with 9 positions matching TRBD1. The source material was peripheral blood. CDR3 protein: CASSVQGANTQYF. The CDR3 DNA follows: TGTGCCAGTAGTGTACAGGGGGCGAATACGCAGTATTTT.